The 30 T cell receptor beta chains listed next were all sequenced from one sample in a study of Graves' ophthalmopathy and Graves' hyperthyroidism. The authors amplified TCR beta CDR3 regions from RNA transcripts. The first-round RT-PCR employed HTBI primers together with the Qiagen OneStep RT-PCR kit. A multiplex PCR was then performed as the second round. TCRdb reanalysed the multiplex PCR reads using MiXCR and keeps one entry per CDR3 protein. Here the sample spans just over 400,000 distinct CDR3 sequences, 21% being singletons. The sequenced material came from peripheral blood. Every receptor here comes from a woman aged 18-29 years with stable Graves' hyperthyroidism.

This clonotype occurred many times. The CDR3 loop reads CSARGVAGGDTGELFF. Here the CDR3 DNA reads TGCAGTGCTAGAGGGGTGGCGGGAGGGGACACCGGGGAGCTGTTTTTT. The V call is TRBV20-1, the J call TRBJ2-2; TRBD2 aligns across 9 bases. The germline gives CDR1 DFQATT, CDR2 SNEGSKA (reference sequence). This CDR3 spans 16 amino acids. Trimming removed 1 base from V and 3 bases from J; junction bases left unmatched: 6.

At least ten counts were recorded for this clonotype. The chain has TRBV6-5 and TRBJ2-7; 8 bases line up with TRBD2. Germline CDR1 and CDR2: MNHEY and SVGAGI. The ends lost 0 bases at V and 5 bases at J; junction bases unmatched: 6. The CDR3 spans 15 residues. The CDR3 DNA sequence: TGTGCCAGCAGTTACTCCGGGACTAGTGACGACGAGCAGTACTTC. Amino acids: CASSYSGTSDDEQYF.

This clonotype was observed a few times. The chain couples TRBV9 to TRBJ2-7, with D possibly matching TRBD1 (5 bases). CDR3 length: 13 residues. Looked up from germline, CDR1 is SGDLS and CDR2 is YYNGEE. Deletions cut 1 base from V and 6 bases from J, with 11 bases between. The CDR3 DNA reads as TGTGCCAGCAGCGTAAAGGGGTCTAGCGAGCAGTACTTC. It yields the protein CASSVKGSSEQYF.

This clonotype was picked up many times. This chain's CDR3 is CASSPLASETQYF. The DNA of the CDR3 is TGTGCCAGCAGTCCACTAGCAAGCGAGACCCAGTACTTC. V usage is TRBV6-2 or TRBV6-3 and J usage is TRBJ2-5, with a weak D call TRBD2 (6 bases). The CDR3 has 13 amino acids. V was pared by 5 bases and J by 5 bases, with 12 bases between. Looked up from germline, CDR1 is MNHEY and CDR2 is SVGEGT.

Ten or more counts support this clonotype. The rearrangement links TRBV28 to TRBJ2-6, with D possibly TRBD1 on 6 matching bases. V lost 7 bases and J 4 bases, leaving 14 bases between the germline ends. The germline V gene has CDR1 MDHEN and CDR2 SYDVKM. This CDR3 contains 15 residues. Written as DNA, the CDR3 is TGTGCCAGCAAATCACAGGGCCTCGGGGCCAACGTCCTGACTTTC. Its protein product is CASKSQGLGANVLTF.

This clonotype turned up a few times. This chain joins TRBV7-6 and TRBJ2-7; 8 nucleotides agree with TRBD2. The V and J ends lost 5 bases and 1 base, in that order; junction bases with no gene match: 7. The germline gives CDR1 SGHVS, CDR2 FNYEAQ. The CDR3 extends over 15 amino acids. CDR3: CASSALSGGSYEQYF. The CDR3 region has the DNA TGTGCCAGCAGCGCATTAAGCGGGGGATCCTACGAGCAGTACTTC.

V gene TRBV6-2 or TRBV6-3 combines with J gene TRBJ1-1; 7 nucleotides line up with TRBD1. Germline V CDR1 and CDR2: MNHEY, SVGEGT. CDR3 length: 14 amino acids. V was pared by 6 bases and J by 6 bases, with 10 bases of the junction left unmatched. The DNA for the CDR3 is TGTGCCAGCAGCTCTCAGGGGGGGCTTGCTGAAGCTTTCTTT. It yields the protein CASSSQGGLAEAFF.

The table lists this clonotype with many counts. The chain carries TRBV7-3 and TRBJ2-3; D is unresolved. The V gene lost 3 bases and the J gene lost 2 bases, with 9 bases spanning the gap. This CDR3 has 14 residues. Germline V lookup: CDR1 SGHTA, CDR2 FQGTGA. The CDR3 nucleotides are TGTGCCAGCAGCTTGTGGAAGATCACAGATACGCAGTATTTT. Protein: CASSLWKITDTQYF.

This clonotype showed up just a few times. The chain uses TRBV12-3 or TRBV12-4 and TRBJ1-2; TRBD1 is a possible D gene (5 bases). The CDR3 runs to 13 residues. V lost 3 bases and J 4 bases, leaving 9 bases between the germline ends. The CDR3 coding sequence is TGTGCCAGCAGTTTGCCGACAGCCTATGGCTACACCTTC. Translated, it gives CASSLPTAYGYTF.

This clonotype was seen repeatedly, ten times or more. J is TRBJ2-5 and V is TRBV11-2; 7 bases fit TRBD2. Trimming took 0 bases from V and 1 from J; bases not matched to a gene: 2. The CDR3 sequence is 15 residues long. Germline values: CDR1 SGHAT, CDR2 FQNNGV. The CDR3 region is CASSLEASGQETQYF. CDR3 nucleotides: TGTGCCAGCAGCTTAGAGGCTAGCGGCCAAGAGACCCAGTACTTC. Together with reference TRBV11-2 and TRBJ2-5, the CDR3 gives the full variable domain: EAGVAQSPRYKIIEKRQSVAFWCNPISGHATLYWYQQILGQGPKLLIQFQNNGVVDDSQLPKDRFSAERLKGVDSTLKIQPAKLEDSAVYLCASSLEASGQETQYFGPGTRLLVL.

As regards this clonotype: Compared with germline, one end of the junction differs, possibly owing to a read error. The chain employs TRBV6-2 or TRBV6-3 and TRBJ2-4; 7 bases agree with TRBD2. The germline V gene encodes CDR1 MNHEY and CDR2 SVGEGT. The CDR3 length is 15 residues. CDR3: CASSYSRIPAGTSHF. DNA of the CDR3: TGTGCCAGCAGTTACTCCCGTATTCCAGCGGGGACTTCACACTTC.

This clonotype was observed at least ten times. The genes are TRBV6-1 and TRBJ2-7; a possible D gene is TRBD2 (6 bases). The ends were cut back, 6 bases at V and 0 bases at J, with 18 bases in the middle. The V gene's germline CDR1 is MNHNS and CDR2 SASEGT. This CDR3 region has 16 residues. The CDR3: CASSDVGGASSYEQYF. The CDR3, as DNA: TGTGCCAGCAGCGACGTGGGCGGGGCAAGCTCCTACGAGCAGTACTTC.

This chain connects TRBV20-1 to TRBJ2-5; TRBD1 matches 7 bases. Germline V gives CDR1 DFQATT, CDR2 SNEGSKA (reference sequence). CDR3 length: 14 amino acids. The junction had 10 bases not matched to a gene; V was cut back by 0 bases and J by 9 bases. This chain's CDR3 is CSARDRDSPLAQYF. CDR3 DNA sequence: TGCAGTGCTAGAGATCGGGACAGCCCCCTGGCCCAGTACTTC.

This clonotype was detected ten times or more. The CDR3 sequence: CASSLALERDEQYF. DNA of the CDR3: TGTGCCAGCAGCTTAGCCCTAGAACGCGACGAGCAGTACTTC. The chain is built from TRBV7-9 and TRBJ2-7; D unresolved. In germline, CDR1 is SEHNR, CDR2 FQNEAQ (reference sequence). V gave up 0 bases and J gave up 5 bases, with 11 bases separating them. The CDR3 length is 14 residues.

This clonotype was counted at least ten times. V and J are TRBV19 and TRBJ1-6, with D perhaps TRBD1 (5 bases). CDR3 length: 12 residues. CDR1 is LNHDA and CDR2 is SQIVND in the germline V gene (reference sequence). Trimming took off 7 bases at V and 8 bases at J, with 9 bases between the two ends. Here the CDR3 DNA reads TGTGCCAGTAATTCCAGGGATTCACCCCTCCACTTT. Its translation is CASNSRDSPLHF.

This clonotype was picked up many times. V usage is TRBV5-1 and J usage is TRBJ1-6; D remains ambiguous. This CDR3 comprises 15 residues. V was shortened by 0 bases and J by 8 bases, with 12 bases between the two germline ends. CDR1 is SGHRS, CDR2 YFSETQ, per germline. The CDR3 DNA sequence: TGCGCCAGCAGCTTGGAGGCAGCTGGTGATTCACCCCTCCACTTT. Protein sequence: CASSLEAAGDSPLHF.

There are many counts of this clonotype. The chain combines TRBV6-1 with TRBJ2-7; D gene ambiguous. Germline V gene data show CDR1 as MNHNS and CDR2 as SASEGT. V lost 3 bases and J 3 bases, leaving 12 bases between the germline ends. The CDR3 contains 14 residues. CDR3 protein: CASSEAGPFYEQYF. Here the CDR3 DNA reads TGTGCCAGCAGTGAGGCAGGCCCCTTCTACGAGCAGTACTTC.

This clonotype was observed many times. The gene calls are TRBV12-3 or TRBV12-4 and TRBJ1-5, with D possibly TRBD1 on 6 matching bases. The CDR3 is made up of 14 amino acids. Trimming left V 2 bases short and J 7 bases short, with 12 bases between. CDR3 bases: TGTGCCAGCAGTTTACGGGGGGGCGGGCAGCCCCAGCATTTT. It encodes CASSLRGGGQPQHF.

This clonotype has ten or more counts. This chain uses TRBV12-3 or TRBV12-4 with TRBJ2-7, with TRBD1 matching over 8 bases. The CDR3 covers 13 residues. The junction had 7 bases not matched to a gene; V was cut back by 6 bases and J by 6 bases. The CDR3 here is CASSLQQGGEQYF. CDR3 in DNA: TGTGCCAGCAGCCTACAACAGGGGGGCGAGCAGTACTTC.

The chain combines TRBV11-2 with TRBJ2-7; 12 bases fit TRBD2. The CDR3 has 16 residues. Trimming cost V 2 bases and J 3 bases; bases outside gene matches: 5. The V gene's germline CDR1 is SGHAT and CDR2 FQNNGV. The chain's CDR3 is CASSLQSTSGSYEQYF. The CDR3 DNA reads as TGTGCCAGCAGCTTACAATCGACTAGCGGGAGCTACGAGCAGTACTTC.

The chain recombines TRBV6-1 with TRBJ2-7; D is possibly TRBD2 (8 bases). Germline lookup yields CDR1 MNHNS and CDR2 SASEGT. This CDR3 region has 15 residues. V lost 1 base and J lost 4, with 14 bases in between. CDR3 sequence reads: CASSEVAGQNYEQYF. The CDR3 DNA reads as TGTGCCAGCAGTGAAGTAGCGGGACAGAATTACGAGCAGTACTTC.

The table lists this clonotype with many counts. The J gene is TRBJ1-1, the V gene TRBV20-1, with D perhaps TRBD1 (5 bases). This CDR3 has 13 residues. V lost 3 bases to trimming and J lost 1 base, with 9 bases between them. CDR1 DFQATT and CDR2 SNEGSKA come from the germline V gene (reference sequence). The CDR3 DNA reads as TGCAGTGCTAGGTCGACAGCGAACACTGAAGCTTTCTTT. This codes for CSARSTANTEAFF.

This clonotype was counted only a few times. The chain links TRBV28 to TRBJ2-7; D is possibly TRBD1 (5 bases). Germline lookup yields CDR1 MDHEN and CDR2 SYDVKM. V lost 3 bases and J lost 3, with 24 bases in between. The CDR3 totals 18 residues. CDR3 coding DNA: TGTGCCAGCAGTTTTTCCCCCGACAGCCCCTTAGGTATCTACGAGCAGTACTTC. This sequence encodes CASSFSPDSPLGIYEQYF.

This rearrangement joins TRBV5-6 to TRBJ1-1, with D hard to call. The germline gives CDR1 SGHDT, CDR2 YYEEEE. V lost 2 bases, J lost 6 bases, and 11 bases lay in between. The CDR3 has 13 residues. The CDR3 DNA is TGTGCCAGCAGCTTCACGACCTGGTCTGAAGCTTTCTTT. Its protein product is CASSFTTWSEAFF.

At least ten counts were recorded for this clonotype. The chain couples TRBV6-1 to TRBJ2-5; 7 bases map to TRBD2. This CDR3 comprises 15 residues. Germline values: CDR1 MNHNS, CDR2 SASEGT. J gave up 0 bases and V 0 bases, and 1 base lay outside the gene matches. As DNA, the CDR3 is TGTGCCAGCAGTGAAGCCGGGGGGAACCAAGAGACCCAGTACTTC. Protein sequence: CASSEAGGNQETQYF.

The chain has TRBV4-1 and TRBJ2-2; D gene unclear. Between the trimmed V and J ends, which lost 2 bases and 6 bases, there was a span of 13 bases. CDR1 MGHRA and CDR2 YSYEKL come from the germline V gene. This CDR3 contains 15 residues. The CDR3 is CASSQLRTRPGELFF. In DNA, the CDR3 is TGCGCCAGCAGCCAACTGCGCACACGACCCGGGGAGCTGTTTTTT.

Many counts were recorded for this clonotype. The chain joins TRBV29-1 to TRBJ2-5; possible D gene TRBD2, 5 bases. The V and J ends lost 4 bases and 2 bases respectively, with 14 bases between them. Germline V gives CDR1 SQVTM, CDR2 ANQGSEA. This CDR3 has 14 amino acids. The CDR3 protein is CSVAKGSVQETQYF. The DNA of the CDR3 is TGCAGCGTTGCTAAGGGTAGCGTACAAGAGACCCAGTACTTC.

At least ten counts were recorded for this clonotype. V gene TRBV28 combines with J gene TRBJ1-6, with D perhaps matching TRBD1 (5 bases). The germline gives CDR1 MDHEN, CDR2 SYDVKM. The V gene lost 5 bases and the J gene lost 6 bases, with 14 bases spanning the gap. The CDR3 loop spans 15 amino acids. CDR3: CASSPPRGGNSPLHF. For the CDR3, the DNA is TGTGCCAGCAGTCCGCCGAGGGGAGGTAATTCACCCCTCCACTTT.

This clonotype was seen at least ten times. The chain employs TRBV27 and TRBJ1-1; 7 nucleotides agree with TRBD1. Germline assignment: CDR1 MNHEY and CDR2 SMNVEV (reference sequence). The CDR3 is 12 amino acids. V lost 6 bases and J lost 5; bases outside the gene matches: 3. The CDR3 here is CASRTGWTEAFF. The CDR3 region has the DNA TGTGCCAGCAGGACAGGGTGGACTGAAGCTTTCTTT.

This clonotype was seen many times. This is likely a read error, given that the CDR3 carries no conserved phenylalanine or tryptophan at its end. This chain links TRBV7-2 with TRBJ1-5; D not resolved. The CDR3 has 15 amino acids. The V gene's germline CDR1 is SGHTA and CDR2 FQGNSA. V was trimmed by 1 base and J by 1 base, leaving 8 bases between them. The CDR3 loop is CASSLVGGSNQPQHL. The CDR3 bases are TGTGCCAGCAGCTTAGTCGGTGGGAGCAATCAGCCCCAGCATCTT.